The clone carrying this T cell receptor (beta chain) was detected ten times or more. Stated time point: pre-sensitization, week 0. Treatment meaning: therapeutic diphenylcyclopropenone sensitization with weekly scalp DPC. Unfractionated whole blood yielded the extracted total RNA. People who gave samples had alopecia, were 18 to 70 years old, and were suitable for DPC. Germline V gene sequence: CDR1 SGHRS, CDR2 YFSETQ. The CDR3 has 15 residues. V lost 4 bases to trimming and J lost 0 bases, with 12 bases between them. This sample is part of a study of human T cells and chemical hapten exposure. Study in general: Skin on the upper inner arm, roughly 2 cm by roughly 2 cm in size, was sensitized with 2% DPC.

TCRdb recomputed calls from the RACE reads with MiXCR, one row per CDR3 protein. The sample contains under 60,000 distinct CDR3 sequences, 9.5% to 10% of which appear only once. This clonotype originated in a woman under 40 with alopecia areata. Some clones in this sample may be carry-over from other donors' samples. The V gene is TRBV5-1, the J gene TRBJ2-3, with a weak D call TRBD1 (5 bases). The sample consisted of whole blood, taken in connection with sensitization to the hapten diphenylcyclopropenone (DPC). CDR3 loop: CASSVDILSTDTQYF. In nucleotides, the CDR3 is TGCGCCAGCAGCGTGGACATCCTCAGCACAGATACGCAGTATTTT. Full variable domain (remainder filled in from reference TRBV5-1 and TRBJ2-3): KAGVTQTPRYLIKTRGQQVTLSCSPISGHRSVSWYQQTPGQGLQFLFEYFSETQRNKGNFPGRFSGRQFSNSRSEMNVSTLELGDSALYLCASSVDILSTDTQYFGPGTRLTVL.